This is a list of T cell receptor beta chains from one sample in a study of T cell responses to AZD1222 COVID-19 vaccine. TCRdb's copy holds only in-frame clones and misses some; the assay was immunoSEQ multiplex PCR. The profile covers around 99,000 clones, with 70% to 90% appearing a single time and around a sixth taken by the ten largest. Sample: peripheral blood, taken on day 0 of AZD1222 vaccination. These receptors all stem from an adult in good health. The CDR3 runs from the conserved cysteine through the conserved F or W. Fields, in order: V gene, J gene, D gene, clone size, CDR3 protein, CDR3 DNA. D genes are given only for firm matches. Some rows have no size entry. The others give once, few or many, or a class for an expanded clone.

v_call: TRBV6-6
j_call: TRBJ1-5
d_call: NA
clone_size: NA
cdr3_aa: CASRGINQPQHF
cdr3_nt: TGTGCCTCCCGGGGTATCAATCAGCCCCAGCATTTT

v_call: TRBV30
j_call: TRBJ1-5
d_call: TRBD1
clone_size: NA
cdr3_aa: CAWSVDRVGQPQHF
cdr3_nt: TGTGCCTGGAGTGTCGACAGGGTCGGGCAGCCCCAGCATTTT

v_call: TRBV6-2/TRBV6-3
j_call: TRBJ2-7
d_call: NA
clone_size: NA
cdr3_aa: CASSYLDASYEQYF
cdr3_nt: TGTGCCAGCAGTTACCTCGATGCATCCTACGAGCAGTACTTC

v_call: TRBV7-9
j_call: TRBJ1-1
d_call: TRBD1
clone_size: once
cdr3_aa: CASSLGTGRTEAFF
cdr3_nt: TGTGCCAGCAGCTTAGGGACAGGGCGCACTGAAGCTTTCTTT

v_call: TRBV6-5
j_call: TRBJ2-3
d_call: NA
clone_size: NA
cdr3_aa: CATLDPRGTQYF
cdr3_nt: TGTGCCACCTTGGACCCCCGTGGTACGCAGTATTTT

v_call: TRBV5-6
j_call: TRBJ1-3
d_call: NA
clone_size: once
cdr3_aa: CASSLVGVDLGTIYF
cdr3_nt: TGTGCCAGCAGCTTGGTGGGGGTCGACTTAGGCACCATATATTTT

v_call: TRBV7-3
j_call: TRBJ2-1
d_call: TRBD2
clone_size: once
cdr3_aa: CASSPSLAGGDEQFF
cdr3_nt: TGTGCCAGCAGCCCCTCCCTAGCGGGGGGGGATGAGCAGTTCTTC

v_call: TRBV6-5
j_call: TRBJ1-3
d_call: NA
clone_size: NA
cdr3_aa: CASSSGEADGNTIYF
cdr3_nt: TGTGCCAGCAGCTCTGGGGAGGCGGATGGAAACACCATATATTTT

v_call: TRBV28
j_call: TRBJ1-2
d_call: NA
clone_size: NA
cdr3_aa: CASSPTEGRNYGYTF
cdr3_nt: TGTGCCAGCAGTCCCACGGAGGGCAGGAACTATGGCTACACCTTC

v_call: TRBV7-2
j_call: TRBJ2-7
d_call: TRBD1
clone_size: NA
cdr3_aa: CASSPRDSRGLYF
cdr3_nt: TGTGCCAGCAGCCCTAGGGACAGTAGGGGCCTATACTTC

v_call: TRBV29-1
j_call: TRBJ1-2
d_call: TRBD1
clone_size: once
cdr3_aa: CSVENQGVGGYTF
cdr3_nt: TGCAGCGTTGAAAACCAGGGGGTCGGTGGCTACACCTTC

v_call: TRBV14
j_call: TRBJ1-2
d_call: NA
clone_size: NA
cdr3_aa: CASSQDPGVGYGYTF
cdr3_nt: TGTGCCAGCAGCCAAGATCCGGGGGTCGGATATGGCTACACCTTC

v_call: TRBV7-9
j_call: TRBJ1-1
d_call: NA
clone_size: once
cdr3_aa: CASSQVGTEAFF
cdr3_nt: TGTGCCAGCAGCCAAGTGGGGACTGAAGCTTTCTTT

v_call: TRBV9
j_call: TRBJ2-3
d_call: NA
clone_size: NA
cdr3_aa: CASSVVGASTDTQYF
cdr3_nt: TGTGCCAGCAGCGTAGTTGGCGCGAGCACAGATACGCAGTATTTT

v_call: TRBV6-1
j_call: TRBJ1-3
d_call: NA
clone_size: NA
cdr3_aa: CASSSTGNTIYF
cdr3_nt: TGTGCCAGCAGTTCCACGGGAAACACCATATATTTT

v_call: TRBV5-4
j_call: TRBJ1-2
d_call: NA
clone_size: NA
cdr3_aa: CASSVGGDPGYTF
cdr3_nt: TGTGCCAGCAGCGTGGGGGGGGATCCGGGCTACACCTTC

v_call: TRBV6-5
j_call: TRBJ2-2
d_call: TRBD1
clone_size: NA
cdr3_aa: CASSLRQGGTGELFF
cdr3_nt: TGTGCCAGCAGTCTCCGACAGGGGGGAACCGGGGAGCTGTTTTTT

v_call: TRBV6-2/TRBV6-3
j_call: TRBJ1-5
d_call: NA
clone_size: NA
cdr3_aa: CASSYPWGALNQPQHF
cdr3_nt: TGTGCCAGCAGTTACCCCTGGGGGGCACTCAATCAGCCCCAGCATTTT

v_call: TRBV21-1
j_call: TRBJ1-6
d_call: NA
clone_size: NA
cdr3_aa: CASSTPGAPQPLHF
cdr3_nt: TGTGCCAGCAGCACACCCGGGGCGCCCCAGCCCCTCCACTTT

v_call: TRBV5-5
j_call: TRBJ2-1
d_call: TRBD1
clone_size: NA
cdr3_aa: CASSLEGARGKQFF
cdr3_nt: TGTGCCAGCAGCTTGGAGGGGGCCAGGGGGAAGCAGTTCTTC

v_call: TRBV5-4
j_call: TRBJ1-1
d_call: NA
clone_size: NA
cdr3_aa: CASSLSRLPNTEAFF
cdr3_nt: TGTGCCAGCAGCTTGAGCCGACTGCCGAACACTGAAGCTTTCTTT

v_call: TRBV5-5
j_call: TRBJ1-4
d_call: TRBD1
clone_size: NA
cdr3_aa: CASSFHRGQALNEKLFF
cdr3_nt: TGTGCCAGCAGCTTTCACAGGGGGCAGGCTCTCAATGAAAAACTGTTTTTT

v_call: TRBV6-5
j_call: TRBJ1-6
d_call: TRBD1
clone_size: NA
cdr3_aa: CASGQGNSPLHF
cdr3_nt: TGTGCCAGCGGACAGGGTAATTCACCCCTCCACTTT

v_call: TRBV3-1/TRBV3-2
j_call: TRBJ1-1
d_call: NA
clone_size: NA
cdr3_aa: CASSPRANTEAFF
cdr3_nt: TGTGCCAGCAGCCCCAGGGCTAACACTGAAGCTTTCTTT

v_call: TRBV28
j_call: TRBJ1-4
d_call: NA
clone_size: NA
cdr3_aa: CASSSPPRDVLTNEKLFF
cdr3_nt: TGTGCCAGCAGTTCCCCGCCTCGAGATGTTTTAACTAATGAAAAACTGTTTTTT

v_call: TRBV3-1/TRBV3-2
j_call: TRBJ1-2
d_call: NA
clone_size: NA
cdr3_aa: CASSPKAGPPGYGYTF
cdr3_nt: TGTGCCAGCAGTCCGAAGGCCGGGCCCCCGGGCTATGGCTACACCTTC

v_call: TRBV11-3
j_call: TRBJ2-6
d_call: NA
clone_size: NA
cdr3_aa: CASSQGFGSGANVLTF
cdr3_nt: TGTGCCAGCTCCCAGGGATTCGGCTCTGGGGCCAACGTCCTGACTTTC

v_call: TRBV7-3
j_call: TRBJ2-1
d_call: NA
clone_size: NA
cdr3_aa: CASSLSGSRGGEQFF
cdr3_nt: TGTGCCAGCAGCTTAAGCGGGTCCCGAGGGGGGGAGCAGTTCTTC

v_call: TRBV9
j_call: TRBJ1-2
d_call: NA
clone_size: NA
cdr3_aa: CASSVGQGPYGYTF
cdr3_nt: TGTGCCAGCAGCGTAGGGCAGGGGCCATATGGCTACACCTTC

v_call: TRBV5-6
j_call: TRBJ2-5
d_call: TRBD2
clone_size: NA
cdr3_aa: CASSLTGREGRETQYF
cdr3_nt: TGTGCCAGCAGCCTCACTGGTAGGGAGGGTAGAGAGACCCAGTACTTC

v_call: TRBV6-1
j_call: TRBJ1-5
d_call: TRBD1
clone_size: NA
cdr3_aa: CASSESTGGAGNQPQHF
cdr3_nt: TGTGCCAGCAGTGAATCGACAGGGGGCGCGGGCAATCAGCCCCAGCATTTT

v_call: TRBV4-3
j_call: TRBJ1-6
d_call: NA
clone_size: NA
cdr3_aa: CASSRDSGGNNSPLHF
cdr3_nt: TGCGCCAGCAGCCGAGACAGTGGAGGTAATAATTCACCCCTCCACTTT

v_call: TRBV9
j_call: TRBJ1-6
d_call: TRBD1
clone_size: NA
cdr3_aa: CASSAGTGDRNSPLHF
cdr3_nt: TGTGCCAGCAGCGCGGGGACAGGGGATCGTAATTCACCCCTCCACTTT

v_call: TRBV27
j_call: TRBJ1-3
d_call: NA
clone_size: NA
cdr3_aa: CASSLVGGSGNTIYF
cdr3_nt: TGTGCCAGCAGTTTAGTCGGGGGCTCTGGAAACACCATATATTTT

v_call: TRBV6-4
j_call: TRBJ1-1
d_call: NA
clone_size: NA
cdr3_aa: CASRDSYAAEAFF
cdr3_nt: TGTGCCAGCAGGGACAGCTATGCCGCTGAAGCTTTCTTT

v_call: TRBV6-2/TRBV6-3
j_call: TRBJ2-2
d_call: NA
clone_size: NA
cdr3_aa: CASSFTPRHTGELFF
cdr3_nt: TGTGCCAGCAGTTTTACGCCGCGTCATACCGGGGAGCTGTTTTTT

v_call: TRBV30
j_call: TRBJ1-1
d_call: NA
clone_size: NA
cdr3_aa: CAWSGPQGRGTEAFF
cdr3_nt: TGTGCCTGGAGTGGCCCCCAGGGGAGGGGGACTGAAGCTTTCTTT

v_call: TRBV3-1/TRBV3-2
j_call: TRBJ1-2
d_call: NA
clone_size: NA
cdr3_aa: CASSQVSHGYTF
cdr3_nt: TGTGCCAGCAGCCAAGTAAGCCATGGCTACACCTTC

v_call: TRBV30
j_call: TRBJ1-1
d_call: NA
clone_size: NA
cdr3_aa: CAWSVLAHLAFF
cdr3_nt: TGTGCCTGGAGTGTGTTAGCCCATTTGGCTTTCTTT

v_call: TRBV20-1
j_call: TRBJ1-1
d_call: NA
clone_size: NA
cdr3_aa: CSANGPIEAFF
cdr3_nt: TGCAGTGCTAATGGACCCATTGAAGCTTTCTTT

v_call: TRBV6-4
j_call: TRBJ2-1
d_call: NA
clone_size: NA
cdr3_aa: CASSDSNEGNNEQFF
cdr3_nt: TGTGCCAGCAGTGACTCGAACGAAGGGAACAATGAGCAGTTCTTC

v_call: TRBV4-2
j_call: TRBJ2-2
d_call: NA
clone_size: NA
cdr3_aa: CASRPLTGELFF
cdr3_nt: TGTGCCAGCAGGCCGCTCACCGGGGAGCTGTTTTTT

v_call: TRBV29-1
j_call: TRBJ1-1
d_call: NA
clone_size: once
cdr3_aa: CSVEARQAFF
cdr3_nt: TGCAGCGTTGAAGCCCGGCAAGCTTTCTTT

v_call: TRBV5-1
j_call: TRBJ2-3
d_call: TRBD2
clone_size: NA
cdr3_aa: CASSFLAGGITDTQYF
cdr3_nt: TGCGCCAGCAGCTTTCTCGCGGGAGGGATTACAGATACGCAGTATTTT

v_call: TRBV13
j_call: TRBJ1-2
d_call: NA
clone_size: NA
cdr3_aa: CASSLVGLYDPGYTF
cdr3_nt: TGTGCCAGCAGCTTAGTTGGTCTTTACGACCCTGGCTACACCTTC

v_call: TRBV5-6
j_call: TRBJ1-1
d_call: TRBD1
clone_size: NA
cdr3_aa: CASSFGQGTAFF
cdr3_nt: TGTGCCAGCAGCTTCGGACAGGGAACGGCTTTCTTT

v_call: TRBV7-8
j_call: TRBJ2-7
d_call: TRBD1
clone_size: NA
cdr3_aa: CASSLVGIGTGGSYEQYF
cdr3_nt: TGTGCCAGCAGCTTAGTCGGTATCGGGACAGGGGGCTCCTACGAGCAGTACTTC

v_call: TRBV28
j_call: TRBJ2-1
d_call: TRBD2
clone_size: NA
cdr3_aa: CASSYRTSGTYNEQFF
cdr3_nt: TGTGCCAGCAGTTACCGGACTAGCGGGACCTACAATGAGCAGTTCTTC

v_call: TRBV7-3
j_call: TRBJ2-3
d_call: TRBD2
clone_size: NA
cdr3_aa: CASSLGTRGTDTQYF
cdr3_nt: TGTGCCAGCAGCTTGGGGACTAGGGGGACAGATACGCAGTATTTT

v_call: TRBV12-3/TRBV12-4
j_call: TRBJ1-2
d_call: NA
clone_size: NA
cdr3_aa: CASSLTGFRGYTF
cdr3_nt: TGTGCCAGCAGTTTAACAGGGTTTCGGGGCTACACCTTC

v_call: TRBV7-8
j_call: TRBJ2-7
d_call: NA
clone_size: NA
cdr3_aa: CASSFGQRYEQYF
cdr3_nt: TGTGCCAGCAGCTTCGGCCAGCGCTACGAGCAGTACTTC

v_call: TRBV6-2/TRBV6-3
j_call: TRBJ2-3
d_call: NA
clone_size: NA
cdr3_aa: CASSRADTQYF
cdr3_nt: TGTGCCAGCAGTAGGGCAGATACGCAGTATTTT

v_call: TRBV27
j_call: TRBJ1-1
d_call: NA
clone_size: NA
cdr3_aa: CASSFLTLGGNTEAFF
cdr3_nt: TGTGCCAGCAGTTTCCTAACCTTGGGCGGGAACACTGAAGCTTTCTTT

v_call: TRBV19
j_call: TRBJ2-6
d_call: TRBD1
clone_size: NA
cdr3_aa: CASSTHRGISFVLTF
cdr3_nt: TGTGCCAGTAGTACCCACAGGGGGATAAGCTTCGTCCTGACTTTC

v_call: TRBV11-1
j_call: TRBJ2-6
d_call: TRBD2
clone_size: NA
cdr3_aa: CASSLIDTGGNVLTF
cdr3_nt: TGTGCCAGCAGCTTAATCGACACGGGGGGCAACGTCCTGACTTTC

v_call: TRBV5-4
j_call: TRBJ2-7
d_call: NA
clone_size: few
cdr3_aa: CASSLGVGGAYEQYF
cdr3_nt: TGTGCCAGCAGCTTGGGGGTTGGGGGAGCCTACGAGCAGTACTTC